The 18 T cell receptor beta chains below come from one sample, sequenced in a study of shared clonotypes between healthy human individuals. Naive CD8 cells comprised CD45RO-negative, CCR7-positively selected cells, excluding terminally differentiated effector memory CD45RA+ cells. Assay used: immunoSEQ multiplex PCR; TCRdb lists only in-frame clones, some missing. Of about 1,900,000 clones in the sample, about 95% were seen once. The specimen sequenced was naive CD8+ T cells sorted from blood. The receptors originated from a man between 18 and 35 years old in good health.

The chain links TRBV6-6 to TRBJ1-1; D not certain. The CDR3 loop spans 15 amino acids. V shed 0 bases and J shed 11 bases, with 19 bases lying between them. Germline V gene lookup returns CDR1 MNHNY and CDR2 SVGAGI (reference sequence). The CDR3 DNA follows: TGTGCCAGCAGTTACTCGCTCGTGGTTAACATTGGGGCTTTCTTT. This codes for CASSYSLVVNIGAFF.

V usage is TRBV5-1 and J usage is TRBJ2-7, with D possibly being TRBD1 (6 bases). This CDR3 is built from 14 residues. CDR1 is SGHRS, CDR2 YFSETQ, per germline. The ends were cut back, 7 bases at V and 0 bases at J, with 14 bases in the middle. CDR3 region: CASHQGHNSYEQYF. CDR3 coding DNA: TGCGCCAGCCACCAGGGACACAACTCCTACGAGCAGTACTTC.

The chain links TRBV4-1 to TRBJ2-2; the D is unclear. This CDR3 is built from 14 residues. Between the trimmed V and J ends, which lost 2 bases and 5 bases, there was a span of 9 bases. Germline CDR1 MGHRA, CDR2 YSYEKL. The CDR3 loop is CASSQIQLTGELFF. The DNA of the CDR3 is TGCGCCAGCAGCCAAATACAGTTAACCGGGGAGCTGTTTTTT.

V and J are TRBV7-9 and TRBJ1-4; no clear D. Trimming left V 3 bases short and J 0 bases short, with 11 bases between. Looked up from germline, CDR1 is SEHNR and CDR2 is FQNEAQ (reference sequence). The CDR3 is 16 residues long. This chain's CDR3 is CASSFLSVATNEKLFF. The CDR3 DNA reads TGTGCCAGCAGCTTTCTCTCAGTAGCAACTAATGAAAAACTGTTTTTT.

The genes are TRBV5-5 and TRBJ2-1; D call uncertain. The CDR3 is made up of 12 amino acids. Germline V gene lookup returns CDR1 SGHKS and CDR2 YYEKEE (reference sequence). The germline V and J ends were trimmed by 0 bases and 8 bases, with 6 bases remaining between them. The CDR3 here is CASSLGGYEQFF. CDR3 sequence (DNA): TGTGCCAGCAGCTTGGGTGGGTATGAGCAGTTCTTC. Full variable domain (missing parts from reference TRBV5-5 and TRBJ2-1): DAGVTQSPTHLIKTRGQQVTLRCSPISGHKSVSWYQQVLGQGPQFIFQYYEKEERGRGNFPDRFSARQFPNYSSELNVNALLLGDSALYLCASSLGGYEQFFGPGTRLTVL.

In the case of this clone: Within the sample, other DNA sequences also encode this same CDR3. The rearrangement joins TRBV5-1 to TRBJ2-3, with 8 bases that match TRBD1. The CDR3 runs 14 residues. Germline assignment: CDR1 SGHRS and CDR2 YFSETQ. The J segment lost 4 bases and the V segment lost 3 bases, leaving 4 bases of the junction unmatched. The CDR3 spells CASSSGQGADTQYF. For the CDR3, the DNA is TGCGCCAGCAGCTCCGGACAGGGCGCAGATACGCAGTATTTT.

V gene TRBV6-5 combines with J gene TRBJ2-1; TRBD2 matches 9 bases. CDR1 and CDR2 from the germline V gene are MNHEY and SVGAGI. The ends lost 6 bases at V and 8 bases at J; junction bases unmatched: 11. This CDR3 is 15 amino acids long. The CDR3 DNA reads TGTGCCAGCAGACCTATGCGGGGGGGCATCGATGAGCAGTTCTTC. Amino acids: CASRPMRGGIDEQFF.

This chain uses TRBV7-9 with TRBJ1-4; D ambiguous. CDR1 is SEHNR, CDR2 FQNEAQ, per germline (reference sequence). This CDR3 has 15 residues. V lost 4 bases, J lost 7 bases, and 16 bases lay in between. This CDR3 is CASSSSTEVFEKLFF. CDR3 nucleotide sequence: TGTGCCAGCAGCTCCTCGACCGAGGTGTTTGAAAAACTGTTTTTT.

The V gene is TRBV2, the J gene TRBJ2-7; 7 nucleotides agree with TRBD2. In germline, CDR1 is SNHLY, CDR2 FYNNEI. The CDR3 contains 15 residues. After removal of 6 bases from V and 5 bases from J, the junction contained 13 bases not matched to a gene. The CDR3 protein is CASRGSGAQGHEQYF. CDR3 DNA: TGTGCCAGCAGGGGAAGCGGGGCCCAGGGCCACGAGCAGTACTTC.

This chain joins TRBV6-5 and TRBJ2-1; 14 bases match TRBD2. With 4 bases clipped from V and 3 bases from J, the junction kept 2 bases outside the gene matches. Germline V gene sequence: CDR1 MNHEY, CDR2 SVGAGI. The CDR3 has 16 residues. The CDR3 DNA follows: TGTGCCAGCAGTTTGGGACTAGCGGGAGTCTACAATGAGCAGTTCTTC. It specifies CASSLGLAGVYNEQFF.

The CDR3 DNA follows: TGTGCTAGTGGTTTGGTACAAGGGACCGTCGGGGGTGAGCAGTTCTTC. It codes for CASGLVQGTVGGEQFF. V gene TRBV12-5 combines with J gene TRBJ2-1; D perhaps matches TRBD2 (6 bases). The germline V gene has CDR1 LGHNT and CDR2 FRNRAP. Trimming took 0 bases from V and 9 from J, leaving 18 bases between them. The CDR3 covers 16 residues.

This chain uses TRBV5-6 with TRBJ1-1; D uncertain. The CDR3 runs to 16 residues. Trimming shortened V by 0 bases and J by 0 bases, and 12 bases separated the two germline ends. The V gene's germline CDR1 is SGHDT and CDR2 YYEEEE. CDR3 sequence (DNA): TGTGCCAGCAGCTTGGTAGGGATCCGCATGAACACTGAAGCTTTCTTT. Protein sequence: CASSLVGIRMNTEAFF. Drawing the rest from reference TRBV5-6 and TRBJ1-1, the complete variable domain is DAGVTQSPTHLIKTRGQQVTLRCSPKSGHDTVSWYQQALGQGPQFIFQYYEEEERQRGNFPDRFSGHQFPNYSSELNVNALLLGDSALYLCASSLVGIRMNTEAFFGQGTRLTVV.

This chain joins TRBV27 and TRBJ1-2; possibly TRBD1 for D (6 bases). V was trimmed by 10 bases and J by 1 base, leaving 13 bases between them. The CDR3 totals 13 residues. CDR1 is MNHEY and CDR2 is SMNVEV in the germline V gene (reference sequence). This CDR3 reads CATREDSNYGYTF. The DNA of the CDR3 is TGTGCCACCAGGGAGGACAGTAACTATGGCTACACCTTC.

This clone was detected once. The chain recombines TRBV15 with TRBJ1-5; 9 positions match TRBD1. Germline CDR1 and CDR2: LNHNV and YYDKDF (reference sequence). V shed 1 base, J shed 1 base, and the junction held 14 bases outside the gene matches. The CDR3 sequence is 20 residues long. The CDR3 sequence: CATSRGDRGMEGWSNQPQHF. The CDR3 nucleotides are TGTGCCACCAGCAGAGGCGACAGGGGGATGGAGGGCTGGAGCAATCAGCCCCAGCATTTT.

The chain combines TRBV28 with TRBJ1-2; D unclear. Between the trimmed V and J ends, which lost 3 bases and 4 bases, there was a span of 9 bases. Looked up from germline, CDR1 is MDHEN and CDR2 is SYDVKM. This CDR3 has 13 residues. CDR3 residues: CASSFGPGYGYTF. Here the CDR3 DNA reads TGTGCCAGCAGTTTCGGACCGGGCTATGGCTACACCTTC.

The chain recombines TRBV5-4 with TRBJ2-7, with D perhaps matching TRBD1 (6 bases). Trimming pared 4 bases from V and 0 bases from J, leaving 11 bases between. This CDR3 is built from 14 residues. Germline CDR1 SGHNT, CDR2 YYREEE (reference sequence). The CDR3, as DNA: TGTGCCAGCAGCGTGGGGGCGAGCTCCTACGAGCAGTACTTC. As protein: CASSVGASSYEQYF.

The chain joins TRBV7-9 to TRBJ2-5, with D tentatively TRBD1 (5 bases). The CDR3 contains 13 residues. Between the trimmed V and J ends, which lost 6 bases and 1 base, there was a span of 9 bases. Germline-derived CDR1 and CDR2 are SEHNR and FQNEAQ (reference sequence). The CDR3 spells CASRLGVQETQYF. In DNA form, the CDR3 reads TGTGCCAGCAGGCTAGGGGTCCAAGAGACCCAGTACTTC.

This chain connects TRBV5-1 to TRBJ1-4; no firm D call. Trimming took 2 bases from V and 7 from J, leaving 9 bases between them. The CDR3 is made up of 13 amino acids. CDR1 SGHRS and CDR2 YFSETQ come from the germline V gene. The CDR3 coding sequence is TGCGCCAGCAGCTTAGGAGATTTTGAAAAACTGTTTTTT. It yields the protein CASSLGDFEKLFF.